The present TCR beta chain was sequenced within a study of T-cell memory formation after mild COVID-19. General study findings and limits: Clones that contracted clustered mainly in CM and EM if CD4+ and in EMRA if CD8+. CD4+ bias marked clones expanding day 15 to 37, unlike balanced contracting clones. Clones from the second wave (peaking day 37) had unconfirmed SARS-CoV-2 specificity.

The CDR3 is 18 residues long. Germline-derived CDR1 and CDR2 are KGHDR and SFDVKD. Unmatched junction bases numbered 7, after V lost 3 bases and J lost 2 bases. As for this clonotype: The target antigen is unknown.

A 5'RACE reaction primed in the constant segment made cDNA libraries of TCR alpha and TCR beta, and these carried sample barcodes and UMIs. TCRdb independently ran MiXCR on the 5' RACE reads; one entry per CDR3 protein. Here the sample spans 500,000 to 650,000 distinct CDR3 sequences, roughly 22% being singletons. The source of this sequence is an adult woman who had mild COVID-19 (a few samples of this study predate the infection). Cell type and time point are not known. The gene calls are TRBV24-1 and TRBJ2-5; 14 bases map to TRBD2. The sequenced material came from PBMCs or a T cell subset sorted from them (not recorded which). As DNA, the CDR3 is TGTGCCACCAGTGATCCGACTAGCGGGAGGGTCGTGCAAGAGACCCAGTACTTC. As protein: CATSDPTSGRVVQETQYF.